Listed here is a single T cell receptor beta chain. This receptor's antigen is unknown. Per-base quality was not reported, and no clone a single base away is much larger than it. This entry comes from a study of cytomegalovirus exposure and HLA in healthy donors (TCRdb year 2017). For the study in its entirety: A later analysis indicated that the 100 to 150 validation repertoires were generated on the platform also employed for the approximately 690 repertoires of the first cohort. The aim of the study was to test whether cataloging public T cell receptors could identify signatures of past pathogen exposure. The study combined high-throughput TCR immunosequencing, statistical association of individual TCRs with disease status, and machine learning to predict cytomegalovirus infection status. In addition to the first cohort of approximately 670 subjects, a separate validation cohort of approximately 130 different subjects was used. General study outcomes and caveats: The authors suggested that the approach could potentially be extended to other disease states and immunological phenotypes. A total of roughly 160 TCR beta chains were listed by the study as associated with cytomegalovirus. Cytomegalovirus status was reported to be diagnosed by the classifier with high specificity and sensitivity in both the original and validation cohorts. A later analysis found that TCRs clustered in the first cohort also tended to co-occur in the approximately 120 validation repertoires, with 94% of cluster scores above 0. A later analysis lacked HLA typing for the validation cohort, so it scored co-occurrence in that cohort across all 120 repertoires. Most TCR sequences were seen in very few donors, while some public TCRs were found in many individuals. In vitro tests confirmed that a few of the cytomegalovirus-associated TCR beta chains recognize cytomegalovirus antigens.

The donors belonged to the validation cohort of over a hundred subjects, which was separate from the roughly 700-subject first cohort. To prepare the library, the immunoSEQ multiplex PCR assay was applied. Per the authors' processing: A statistical classification framework was developed to diagnose cytomegalovirus status using the catalog of TCR beta chain sequences. The table was pulled from immuneACCESS by TCRdb, which kept in-frame rearrangements only. Such tables lose some clones; where checked, under half of the loss comes from unresolved V genes, and the rest has no known cause. V, J and clone size are taken as reported in that table, and D and trimming were inferred from the DNA itself. This sample has some 54,000 clones in its table, and approximately 92% of those were observed once. The ten most abundant clones make up approximately 3% of the sample. CDR1 and CDR2 (MDHEN, SYDVKM) derive from the germline V gene. Including the terminal cysteine and phenylalanine, the CDR3 comprises 12 residues. Only the CDR3 portion is preserved as DNA: 36 bases, with reading frame beginning at the first base. Between the V and J ends, shortened by 3 bases and 6 bases respectively, the junction contains 8 bases.

The source material was PBMCs. This TCR was recovered from a man between 18 and 35 years old in good health and CMV-seronegative. The chain employs TRBV28 and TRBJ2-5, with an unclear D gene assignment. The CDR3 region has the sequence CASSFALKTQYF. The bases read TGTGCCAGCAGTTTTGCGTTGAAGACCCAGTACTTC.